Listed below are T cell receptor beta chains from one sample, sequenced in a study of beta chain features in type 1 diabetes. The protocol was immunoSEQ multiplex PCR, while the TCRdb copy is restricted to in-frame clones and leaves out a portion. This table has roughly 350,000 clones, 11% appearing once. Sequenced sample: naive CD4+ T cells from blood. These receptors all stem from a woman in her twenties or thirties in good health. Both conserved end residues are part of each CDR3. A D gene is named only where the DNA matches it firmly. The size of a clone is reported for some rows only, either as once, few or many, or as a class for expanded clones.

TRBD2 TRBJ2-1 NA TRBV7-3 15 TGTGCCAGCAGCTTAGCACTAGCGGGAGGGGATGAGCAGTTCTTC CASSLALAGGDEQFF
TRBD2 TRBJ2-1 NA TRBV18 15 TGTGCCAGCTCTCCCGGGCTAGCGGAGTACAATGAGCAGTTCTTC CASSPGLAEYNEQFF
NA TRBJ1-5 few TRBV28 14 TGTGCCAGCAGGATAGACAGTAGCAATCAGCCCCAGCATTTT CASRIDSSNQPQHF
TRBD2 TRBJ2-1 NA TRBV18 15 TGTGCCAGCTCAGGGGGCACTAGCGGCTACAATGAGCAGTTCTTC CASSGGTSGYNEQFF
TRBD1 TRBJ2-1 few TRBV30 13 TGTGCCTGGAGGGGAGACAGGGTTAATGAGCAGTTCTTC CAWRGDRVNEQFF
NA TRBJ1-3 few TRBV7-2 14 TGTGCCAGCAGCTTAGCATCAGTAGGAAACACCATATATTTT CASSLASVGNTIYF
TRBD2 TRBJ2-5 few TRBV9 18 TGTGCCAGCAGCGTCAAAGCCGGGACTAGCGGGAGATGGGAGACCCAGTACTTC CASSVKAGTSGRWETQYF
TRBD1 TRBJ2-6 few TRBV7-8 15 TGTGCCAGCAGCCTCCAGGGGGCTGGGGCCAACGTCCTGACTTTC CASSLQGAGANVLTF
TRBD2 TRBJ2-1 NA TRBV11-3 13 TGTGCCAGCAGCTGGCTAGCGGGGGGTGAGCAGTTCTTC CASSWLAGGEQFF
TRBD1 TRBJ2-1 few TRBV4-3 15 TGCGCCAGCAGCCATAGGGACAGGGAGTACAATGAGCAGTTCTTC CASSHRDREYNEQFF
TRBD1 TRBJ2-7 NA TRBV5-1 16 TGCGCCAGCAGCTGGGGCTTTGGGGACAGGGTCTCCGAGCAGTACTTC CASSWGFGDRVSEQYF
TRBD2 TRBJ2-3 NA TRBV18 17 TGTGCCAGCTCACCCCTAGCGGGAGGATCGAACACAGATACGCAGTATTTT CASSPLAGGSNTDTQYF
TRBD2 TRBJ2-7 few TRBV4-3 15 TGCGCCAGCAGCCAATCCTCGGTGGGGGGGTACGAGCAGTACTTC CASSQSSVGGYEQYF
NA TRBJ1-1 NA TRBV5-1 13 TGCGCCAGCAGCTTTGCGGCAGGGCCTGAAGCTTTCTTT CASSFAAGPEAFF
NA TRBJ2-7 NA TRBV30 12 TGTGCCTGGAGTATGACAGGCTACGAGCAGTACTTC CAWSMTGYEQYF
NA TRBJ1-5 NA TRBV19 14 TGTGCCAGTAGGGGATTCCCCTCGGGGCAGCCCCAGCATTTT CASRGFPSGQPQHF
TRBD2 TRBJ2-2 NA TRBV7-7 15 TGTGCTAGCAGCCCCGGGGGGGGAGCCACCGGGGAGCTGTTTTTT CASSPGGGATGELFF
NA TRBJ2-1 NA TRBV7-8 15 TGTGCCAGCAGGTCGGACAGAGCGTCCTACAATGAGCAGTTCTTC CASRSDRASYNEQFF
NA TRBJ1-5 few TRBV4-3 15 TGCGCCAGCAGCCAAGGACGGACAGGCAATCAGCCCCAGCATTTT CASSQGRTGNQPQHF
TRBD1 TRBJ1-4 few TRBV7-9 15 TGTGCCAGCAGCTCATGGACAGGGGGAAATGAAAAACTGTTTTTT CASSSWTGGNEKLFF
TRBD1 TRBJ2-3 few TRBV7-2 16 TGTGCCAGCAGCTTAGTGGCGACAGGGGGCTCGGATACGCAGTATTTT CASSLVATGGSDTQYF
TRBD2 TRBJ2-1 NA TRBV6-6 12 TGTGCCAGCGCTAGCGGGAGATTTGAGCAGTTCTTC CASASGRFEQFF
NA TRBJ1-2 few TRBV4-3 16 TGCGCCAGCAGCCAAGAGTGGGGCAGGGGATTTAGTGGCTACACCTTC CASSQEWGRGFSGYTF
TRBD1 TRBJ2-5 few TRBV15 16 TGTGCCACCAGCAGCCGTTTGGACAGGTCGGTGGAGACCCAGTACTTC CATSSRLDRSVETQYF
TRBD1 TRBJ2-7 NA TRBV25-1 16 TGTGCCAGCAGTGACCGCGGACAGGGCAGTTCGTACGAGCAGTACTTC CASSDRGQGSSYEQYF
TRBD2 TRBJ2-1 few TRBV11-2 16 TGTGCCAGCAGCTTACCTAGCGGGAGCTCCTACAATGAGCAGTTCTTC CASSLPSGSSYNEQFF
NA TRBJ2-7 few TRBV4-2 14 TGTGCCAGCAGCCAAGATACAGTCACCTACGAGCAGTACTTC CASSQDTVTYEQYF
NA TRBJ1-2 few TRBV20-1 9 TGCAGGGAGCCGGGTGGCTACACCTTC CREPGGYTF
TRBD2 TRBJ2-3 NA TRBV7-3 16 TGTGCCAGCAGCTCCGGACTAGCGGGCAGCACAGATACGCAGTATTTT CASSSGLAGSTDTQYF
TRBD1 TRBJ2-7 NA TRBV4-3 17 TGCGCCAGCAGCCACTCCCTTGGACAGGGAGCTCCCTACGAGCAGTACTTC CASSHSLGQGAPYEQYF
TRBD1 TRBJ1-5 few TRBV28 15 TGTGCCAGCAGTTTCCGGACAGGGCCCAATCAGCCCCAGCATTTT CASSFRTGPNQPQHF
TRBD2 TRBJ2-2 few TRBV30 14 TGTGCCCGTGCCACTAGCGGAAACACCGGGGAGCTGTTTTTT CARATSGNTGELFF
NA TRBJ1-2 NA TRBV21-1 17 TGTGCCAGCAGCAAGCCTCCCCCGGGACAGGTACGGGATGGCTACACCTTC CASSKPPPGQVRDGYTF
NA TRBJ1-2 NA TRBV4-2 15 TGTGCCAGCAGCCGATCCGGACAAAGAGATTATGGCTACACCTTC CASSRSGQRDYGYTF
TRBD2 TRBJ2-1 NA TRBV5-4 16 TGTGCCAGCAGCTCCGGCCCTAGCGGGGTGGACAATGAGCAGTTCTTC CASSSGPSGVDNEQFF
NA TRBJ2-5 NA TRBV25-1 14 TGTGCCAGCAGTGTTGGGGGGTCCAAAGAGACCCAGTACTTC CASSVGGSKETQYF
TRBD2 TRBJ2-1 NA TRBV6-5 16 TGTGCCAGCAGTTACCGGGGACTAGCGGCCTACAATGAGCAGTTCTTC CASSYRGLAAYNEQFF
NA TRBJ1-1 few TRBV4-1 14 TGCGCCAGCAGCCCGACAGTCTTGAACACTGAAGCTTTCTTT CASSPTVLNTEAFF
NA TRBJ2-1 few TRBV7-2 11 TGTGCCAGCAGCTCCAGGGGTGAGCAGTTCTTC CASSSRGEQFF
NA TRBJ2-5 NA TRBV20-1 10 TGCAGTGCTGCGGCGGAGACCCAGTACTTC CSAAAETQYF
TRBD1 TRBJ1-2 NA TRBV7-2 12 TGTGCCAGCAGCCCGGACAGGGAGGTCTACACCTTC CASSPDREVYTF
NA TRBJ1-1 NA TRBV7-2 14 TGTGCCAGCAGCTTCTCGACAGCGAACACTGAAGCTTTCTTT CASSFSTANTEAFF
NA TRBJ2-7 few TRBV5-6 16 TGTGCCAGCAGCCCAATCAGGGCGTGGGGCACCTACGAGCAGTACTTC CASSPIRAWGTYEQYF
NA TRBJ2-1 NA TRBV7-3 12 TGTGCCAGCAGCCCGACAGGCAATGAGCAGTTCTTC CASSPTGNEQFF
TRBD1 TRBJ2-4 NA TRBV7-3 16 TGTGCCAGCAGCTCGCGCCCGGGACAGGGGACGGACATTCAGTACTTC CASSSRPGQGTDIQYF